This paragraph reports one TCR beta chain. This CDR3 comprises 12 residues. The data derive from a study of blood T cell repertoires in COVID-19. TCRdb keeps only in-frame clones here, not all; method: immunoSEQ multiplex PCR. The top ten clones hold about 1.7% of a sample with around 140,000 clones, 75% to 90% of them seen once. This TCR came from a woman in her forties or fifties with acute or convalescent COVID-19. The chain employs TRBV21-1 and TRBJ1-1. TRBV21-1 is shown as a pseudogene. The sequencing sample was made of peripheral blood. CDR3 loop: CASTQRVTEAFF. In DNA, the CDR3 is TGTGCCAGCACCCAACGGGTCACTGAAGCTTTCTTT.